Presented here are 5 T cell receptor beta chains from one specimen sequenced in a study of control samples from healthy donors and cancer patients. Libraries were prepared by immunoSEQ multiplex PCR; TCRdb keeps only in-frame clonotypes and omits some of them. The sample includes some 120,000 clones, about 88% of them seen just once. The sample taken for sequencing was blood. The source of these receptors is a man aged 18 to 35 in good health.

Worth noting for this clone: At one of its ends the junction is not consistent with the germline gene, which may arise from a read error. V and J are TRBV13 and TRBJ2-7, with D perhaps TRBD1 (5 bases). CDR1 and CDR2 from the germline V gene are PRHDT and FYEKMQ (reference sequence). The CDR3 spans 16 residues. DNA of the CDR3: TGTGCCAGCAGCCTGGCCGAGGCTAAATACTCTACGAGCAGGGACTTC. The encoded protein is CASSLAEAKYSTSRDF.

This sequence joins TRBV10-3 and TRBJ1-1; TRBD1 aligns across 11 bases. The CDR3 is 14 residues long. Germline assignment: CDR1 ENHRY and CDR2 SYGVKD. J gave up 2 bases and V 10 bases, and 6 bases lay outside the gene matches. CDR3 bases: TGTGCCACCACCGGGACAGGGGGTAACACTGAAGCTTTCTTT. Amino acid sequence: CATTGTGGNTEAFF.

CDR3 nucleotide sequence: TGTGCCAGCAGCTTAGCGATTGGGAACACCGGGGAGCTGTTTTTT. This codes for CASSLAIGNTGELFF. The chain uses TRBV7-6 and TRBJ2-2; D unclear. The CDR3 totals 15 residues. From germline, CDR1 is SGHVS and CDR2 FNYEAQ. V was shortened by 0 bases and J by 1 base, with 6 bases between the two germline ends.

This chain uses TRBV5-1 with TRBJ2-2; D is undetermined. Germline-derived CDR1 and CDR2 are SGHRS and YFSETQ. The CDR3 is 15 amino acids. The germline V and J ends were trimmed by 4 bases and 0 bases, with 10 bases remaining between them. In DNA form, the CDR3 reads TGCGCCAGCAGCCCCGGGCCGACGAACACCGGGGAGCTGTTTTTT. Translation: CASSPGPTNTGELFF.

The genes are TRBV2 and TRBJ2-7, with 8 bases aligning to TRBD2. Per germline, CDR1 SNHLY and CDR2 FYNNEI. The CDR3 is made up of 16 amino acids. After removal of 6 bases from V and 0 bases from J, the junction contained 10 bases not matched to a gene. The CDR3: CASSDLLAGLSYEQYF. CDR3 sequence (DNA): TGTGCCAGCAGCGATCTCCTAGCGGGTCTCTCCTACGAGCAGTACTTC.